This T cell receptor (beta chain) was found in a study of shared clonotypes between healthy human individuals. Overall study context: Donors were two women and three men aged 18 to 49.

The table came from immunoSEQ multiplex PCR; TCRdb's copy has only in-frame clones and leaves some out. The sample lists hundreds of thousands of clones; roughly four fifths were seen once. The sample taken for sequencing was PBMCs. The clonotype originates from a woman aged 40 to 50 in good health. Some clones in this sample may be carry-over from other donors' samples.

DNA of the CDR3: TGTGCCAGCAGCCGGGGACTAGCGGGGGCCTCTGGGGCCAACGTCCTGACTTTC. This gives the protein CASSRGLAGASGANVLTF. This sequence joins TRBV5-7 and TRBJ2-6, with 14 bases lining up with TRBD2. TRBV5-7 is recorded as an ORF, its role being uncertain. The J segment lost 0 bases and the V segment lost 4 bases, leaving 3 bases of the junction unmatched. This CDR3 spans 18 amino acids.